This T cell receptor beta chain was profiled in a study of STAT3 mutations in large granular lymphocyte leukemia. General study points: Every T-LGLL patient had at least one immunodominant TCRbeta clonotype.

Only in-frame clones appear in the TCRdb table, and some are missing; sequencing was by immunoSEQ multiplex PCR. The sample carries some 30,000 clones, approximately 84% recorded once. The V end lost 3 bases, the J end lost 3 bases, and 9 bases lay between the germline ends. Germline V gene lookup returns CDR1 SGHDT and CDR2 YYEEEE. This CDR3 region has 14 residues. Points on this clone: Its matching antigen is unknown.

Specimen: peripheral blood mononuclear cells. The chain combines TRBV5-6 with TRBJ1-4; no clear D. The origin of this receptor is a man aged 55-75 years with T-cell large granular lymphocyte leukemia. Some clones in this sample may be carry-over from other donors' samples. CDR3 amino acids: CASSSGSANEKLFF. CDR3 bases: TGTGCCAGCAGCTCCGGATCGGCTAATGAAAAACTGTTTTTT.